This TCR beta chain was identified in a study of OX40 agonist ivuxolimab in advanced cancers. As for the study in general: Dose-escalation patients suffered from hepatocellular carcinoma, melanoma, renal cell or head and neck cancer.

Germline CDR1 reads MNHEY; CDR2 reads SVGAGI. This CDR3 spans 12 amino acids. V gave up 7 bases and J gave up 8 bases; unmatched junction bases: 7. Profiling relied on immunoSEQ multiplex PCR, and the TCRdb table lists in-frame clones only, not all of them. The table includes 35,000 to 50,000 clones, around 85% detected once. Sequencing was performed on CD4+ or CD8+ T cells sorted from blood, taken in a trial of the OX40 agonist ivuxolimab. This clonotype was sampled from an adult with an advanced solid tumor such as melanoma, head and neck, liver or kidney cancer. V usage is TRBV6-5 and J usage is TRBJ1-2, with TRBD1 matching 7 bases. The chain's CDR3 is CASKEGARGYTF. CDR3 DNA sequence: TGTGCCAGCAAGGAGGGGGCGCGCGGCTACACCTTC.